Described below is a single T cell receptor beta chain sequence and its context. The antigen is not known. These data are taken from a study of long-term antiretroviral therapy in people with HIV. Overall study findings and caveats: Clones expanded before ART dominated the repertoire at all time points. Despite increasing after ART, diversity remained lower than that of transplant donor controls. ART adherence, viral resistance and therapy changes went unrecorded.

They ran version v3.0 of the immunoSEQ assay at survey level. Clones were read by immunoSEQ multiplex PCR, and TCRdb kept only the in-frame ones, dropping some. The repertoire holds 23,000 or so clones, with over 90% as singletons. This CDR3 spans 16 amino acids. The germline gives CDR1 SGHVS, CDR2 FQNEAQ. The ends lost 5 bases at V and 7 bases at J; junction bases unmatched: 15. This receptor was identified in a woman aged 40 to 49 with HIV. This chain joins TRBV7-8 and TRBJ2-5; 8 nucleotides agree with TRBD2. The specimen comprised unsorted PBMCs, sampled 7.6 years after starting antiretroviral therapy. The CDR3: CASSKAGSGGAGTQYF. The CDR3 DNA sequence: TGTGCCAGCAGCAAAGCCGGTTCGGGGGGGGCAGGGACCCAGTACTTC.